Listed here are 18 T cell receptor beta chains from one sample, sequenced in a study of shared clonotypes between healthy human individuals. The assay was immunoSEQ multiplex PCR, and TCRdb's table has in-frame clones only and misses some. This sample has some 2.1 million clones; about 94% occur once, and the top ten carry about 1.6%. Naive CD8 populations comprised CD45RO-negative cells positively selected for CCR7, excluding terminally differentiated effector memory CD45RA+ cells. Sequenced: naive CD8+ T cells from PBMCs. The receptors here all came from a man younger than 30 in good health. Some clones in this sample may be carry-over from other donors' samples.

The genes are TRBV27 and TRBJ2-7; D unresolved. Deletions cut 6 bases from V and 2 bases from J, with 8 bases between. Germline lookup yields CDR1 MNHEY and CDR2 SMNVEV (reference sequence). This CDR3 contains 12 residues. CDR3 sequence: CASRNRPYEQYF. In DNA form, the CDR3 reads TGTGCCAGCAGAAACCGGCCCTACGAGCAGTACTTC.

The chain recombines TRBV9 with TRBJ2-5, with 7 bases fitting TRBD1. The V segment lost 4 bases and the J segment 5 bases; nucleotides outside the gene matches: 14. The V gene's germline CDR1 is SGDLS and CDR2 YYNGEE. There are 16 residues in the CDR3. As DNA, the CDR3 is TGTGCCAGCAGCTGGGGGATAGAGGGGGCCTTGGAGACCCAGTACTTC. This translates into CASSWGIEGALETQYF.

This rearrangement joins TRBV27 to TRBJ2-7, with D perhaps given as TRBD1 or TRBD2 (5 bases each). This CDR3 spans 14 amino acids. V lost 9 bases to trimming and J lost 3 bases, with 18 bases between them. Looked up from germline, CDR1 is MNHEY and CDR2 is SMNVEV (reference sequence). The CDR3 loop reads CASKRDRDVYEQYF. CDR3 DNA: TGTGCCAGTAAAAGGGACCGGGACGTCTACGAGCAGTACTTC.

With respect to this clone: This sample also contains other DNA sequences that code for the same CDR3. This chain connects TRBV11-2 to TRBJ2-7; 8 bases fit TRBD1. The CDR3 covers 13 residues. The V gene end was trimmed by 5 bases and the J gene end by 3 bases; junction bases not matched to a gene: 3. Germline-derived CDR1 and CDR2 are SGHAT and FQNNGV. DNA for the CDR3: TGTGCCAGCAGCCCCGACAGGGGCTACGAGCAGTACTTC. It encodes CASSPDRGYEQYF.

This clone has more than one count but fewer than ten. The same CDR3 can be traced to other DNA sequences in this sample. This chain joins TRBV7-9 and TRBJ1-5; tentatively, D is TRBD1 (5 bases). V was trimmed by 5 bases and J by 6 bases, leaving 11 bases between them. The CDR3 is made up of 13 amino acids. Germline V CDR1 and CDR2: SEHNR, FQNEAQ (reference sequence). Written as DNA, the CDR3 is TGTGCCAGCAGCCCCGGGGGGATTCAGCCCCAGCATTTT. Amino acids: CASSPGGIQPQHF.

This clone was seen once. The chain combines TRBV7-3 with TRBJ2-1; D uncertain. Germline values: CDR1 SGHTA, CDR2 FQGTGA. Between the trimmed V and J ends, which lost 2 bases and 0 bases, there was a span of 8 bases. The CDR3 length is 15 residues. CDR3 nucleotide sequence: TGTGCCAGCAGCTTAGCGTGGAGCTCCTACAATGAGCAGTTCTTC. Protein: CASSLAWSSYNEQFF.

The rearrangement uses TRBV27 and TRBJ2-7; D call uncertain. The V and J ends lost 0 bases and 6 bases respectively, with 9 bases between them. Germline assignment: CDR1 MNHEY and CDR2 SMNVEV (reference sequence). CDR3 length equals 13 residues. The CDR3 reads CASSLSSASEQYF. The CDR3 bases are TGTGCCAGCAGTTTATCCAGCGCAAGCGAGCAGTACTTC.

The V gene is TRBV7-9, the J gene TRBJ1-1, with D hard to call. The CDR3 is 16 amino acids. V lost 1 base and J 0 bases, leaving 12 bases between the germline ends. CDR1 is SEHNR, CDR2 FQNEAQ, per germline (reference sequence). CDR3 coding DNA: TGTGCCAGCAGCTTAGAATCCGGCAGAATGAACACTGAAGCTTTCTTT. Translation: CASSLESGRMNTEAFF.

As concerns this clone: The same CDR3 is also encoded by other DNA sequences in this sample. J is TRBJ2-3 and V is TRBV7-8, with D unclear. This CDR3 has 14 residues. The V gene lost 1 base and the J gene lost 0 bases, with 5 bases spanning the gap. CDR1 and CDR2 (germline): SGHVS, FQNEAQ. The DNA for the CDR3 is TGTGCCAGCAGCTTAGGGTCCAGCACAGATACGCAGTATTTT. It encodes CASSLGSSTDTQYF.

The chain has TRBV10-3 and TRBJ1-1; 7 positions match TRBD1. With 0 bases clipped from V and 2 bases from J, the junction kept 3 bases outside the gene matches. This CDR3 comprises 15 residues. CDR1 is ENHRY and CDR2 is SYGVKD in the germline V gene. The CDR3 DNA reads TGTGCCATCAGTGAGTCTCAGGGGGGAAACACTGAAGCTTTCTTT. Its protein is CAISESQGGNTEAFF.

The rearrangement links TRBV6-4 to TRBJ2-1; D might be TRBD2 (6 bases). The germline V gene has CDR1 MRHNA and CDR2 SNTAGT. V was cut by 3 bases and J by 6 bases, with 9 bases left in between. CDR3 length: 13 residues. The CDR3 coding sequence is TGTGCCAGCAGTGAGGGGGGACTCAATGAGCAGTTCTTC. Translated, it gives CASSEGGLNEQFF.

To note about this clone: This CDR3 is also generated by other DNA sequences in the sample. The CDR3 loop is CASSLAGSSYEQYF. DNA of the CDR3: TGTGCCAGCAGCTTGGCGGGGAGCTCCTACGAGCAGTACTTC. The chain couples TRBV7-9 to TRBJ2-7, with D possibly TRBD2 on 6 matching bases. Germline CDR1 reads SEHNR; CDR2 reads FQNEAQ (reference sequence). This CDR3 region has 14 residues. V lost 3 bases and J 0 bases, leaving 9 bases between the germline ends.

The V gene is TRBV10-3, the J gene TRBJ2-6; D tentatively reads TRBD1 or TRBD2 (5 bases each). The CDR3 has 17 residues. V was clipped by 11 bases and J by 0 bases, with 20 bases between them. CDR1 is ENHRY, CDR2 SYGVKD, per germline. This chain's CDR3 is CAHLPGPKSSGANVLTF. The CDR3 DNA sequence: TGTGCCCACCTACCGGGACCGAAAAGCTCTGGGGCCAACGTCCTGACTTTC.

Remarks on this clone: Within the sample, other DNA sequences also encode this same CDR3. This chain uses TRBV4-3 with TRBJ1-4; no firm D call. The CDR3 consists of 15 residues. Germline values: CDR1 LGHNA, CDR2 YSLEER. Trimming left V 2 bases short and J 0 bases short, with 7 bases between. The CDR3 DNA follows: TGCGCCAGCAGCCAATTGACGGCAACTAATGAAAAACTGTTTTTT. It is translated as CASSQLTATNEKLFF.

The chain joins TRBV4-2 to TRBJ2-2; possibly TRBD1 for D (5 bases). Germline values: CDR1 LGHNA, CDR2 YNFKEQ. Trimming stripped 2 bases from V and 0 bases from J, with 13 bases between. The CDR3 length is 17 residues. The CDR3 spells CASSQHQGLANTGELFF. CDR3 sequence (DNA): TGTGCCAGCAGCCAACACCAGGGTTTAGCGAACACCGGGGAGCTGTTTTTT.

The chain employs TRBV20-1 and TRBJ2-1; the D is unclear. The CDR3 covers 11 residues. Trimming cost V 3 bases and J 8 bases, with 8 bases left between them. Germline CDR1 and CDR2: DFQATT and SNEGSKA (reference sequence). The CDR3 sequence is CSARQTDEQFF. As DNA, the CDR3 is TGCAGTGCTAGGCAAACCGATGAGCAGTTCTTC.

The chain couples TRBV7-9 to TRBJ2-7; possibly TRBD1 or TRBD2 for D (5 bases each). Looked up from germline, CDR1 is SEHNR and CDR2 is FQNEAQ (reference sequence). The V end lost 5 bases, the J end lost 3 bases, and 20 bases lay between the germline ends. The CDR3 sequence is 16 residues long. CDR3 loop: CASSPLPARGDYEQYF. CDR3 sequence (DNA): TGTGCCAGCAGCCCTCTTCCGGCGCGAGGGGACTACGAGCAGTACTTC.

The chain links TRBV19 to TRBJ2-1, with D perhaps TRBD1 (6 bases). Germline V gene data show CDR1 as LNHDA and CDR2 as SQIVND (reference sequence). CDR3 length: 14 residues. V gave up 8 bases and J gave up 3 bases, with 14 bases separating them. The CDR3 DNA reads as TGTGCCAGTTCCTGGGGGACAAACTACAATGAGCAGTTCTTC. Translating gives CASSWGTNYNEQFF.